This TCR beta chain was captured in a study of cytomegalovirus exposure and HLA in healthy donors. Method: immunoSEQ multiplex PCR; TCRdb's copy keeps in-frame clones and lacks some. The sample has approximately 300,000 clones, 86% seen once. Points on this clone: This sample also contains other DNA sequences that code for the same CDR3.

The length of the CDR3 is 15 residues. Germline V gene lookup returns CDR1 SGHRS and CDR2 YFSETQ. The ends were cut back, 4 bases at V and 1 base at J, with 14 bases in the middle. This clonotype was obtained from a woman under 30 in good health and CMV-seronegative. The sequencing sample was made of PBMCs. This chain joins TRBV5-1 and TRBJ2-5, with D unclear. For the CDR3, the DNA is TGCGCCAGCAGCCCACCCAGCGTATCCCAAGAGACCCAGTACTTC. Its protein is CASSPPSVSQETQYF.